This T cell receptor (beta chain) was found in a study of shared clonotypes between healthy human individuals. Assay: immunoSEQ multiplex PCR; the TCRdb copy retains only in-frame clones and omits some. Among roughly 1,500,000 clones listed, approximately 98% were seen once. Concerning this clone: Its antigen is not known. The sample contains more than one DNA sequence encoding this CDR3.

Study results and limitations: Across subsets, estimated richness was generally greater for naive than for memory populations.

Germline V gene data show CDR1 as SGHRS and CDR2 as YFSETQ. The CDR3 consists of 12 residues. Trimming left V 5 bases short and J 0 bases short, with 6 bases between. The donors, all of them Caucasian adults, lived in Nashville, Tennessee. Subsets obtained from CD4+ cells comprised CD45RA+ naive and CD45RA-negative memory cells. This sequence was found in a man aged 25-40 years in good health. The sample comprised naive CD4+ T cells sorted from blood. Subset: CD45RA+ positively selected. V gene TRBV5-1 combines with J gene TRBJ2-7; possible D gene TRBD2, 6 bases. The CDR3 DNA is TGCGCCAGCAGGCGGGACTCCTACGAGCAGTACTTC. It codes for CASRRDSYEQYF. Drawing the rest from reference TRBV5-1 and TRBJ2-7, the complete variable domain is KAGVTQTPRYLIKTRGQQVTLSCSPISGHRSVSWYQQTPGQGLQFLFEYFSETQRNKGNFPGRFSGRQFSNSRSEMNVSTLELGDSALYLCASRRDSYEQYFGPGTRLTVT.